Below, one T cell receptor beta chain is given with its context. The antigen this receptor binds is unknown. It has no much larger one-base neighbor in the sample; base qualities were not kept. After removal of 5 bases from V and 5 bases from J, the junction retains 8 bases not matched to a gene. The CDR3 sequence holds 14 residues, the cysteine and phenylalanine included. Only the CDR3 part of the read is kept: 42 bases, read in frame from the first base. The CDR1 and CDR2 encoded by the germline V gene are SGHVS and FQNEAQ. TCRbeta CDR3 regions were amplified from genomic DNA using the immunoSEQ Assay, a bias-controlled multiplex PCR. The authors processed their data as follows. Within the assay, amplification of reference gene primers was used to estimate how many nucleated cells each sample contained. Sequence reads were collapsed and filtered to measure the absolute abundance of every unique TCRbeta CDR3 rearrangement. For each sample, productive Simpson clonality was calculated as the square root of Simpson's diversity index across productive rearrangements. TCRdb provides this immuneACCESS table in a form limited to in-frame rearrangements. Some clones are lacking; in checked studies, under half of them reflect an unresolved V gene, and why the rest are absent is not known. V, J and clone size derive from that table, while D and trimming were established from the DNA sequence. In all, the sample holds tens of thousands of clones, and approximately 86% of those were seen once. The ten biggest clones cover roughly 3.4% of the sample.

One collaborating source in Seattle enrolled patients during active infection and followed them longitudinally through the course of disease. Whole blood was collected in K2EDTA tubes by collaborating institutions according to the institutions' own protocols. For TCRbeta analysis, collaborator samples were shipped as frozen whole blood, as isolated PBMCs, or as DNA extracted from either sample type. This sample stems from a study of blood T cell repertoires in COVID-19 (dated by TCRdb to the early 2020s). Background for the entire study: The collaborator samples originated in the United States, Italy and Spain and spanned the acute and convalescent phases of COVID-19. The prospective study material was composed of cDNA or gDNA derived from T cells, B-cell-depleted T cells, or PBMCs. Subjects who had been exposed to COVID-19, were actively infected with it, or had recovered from it provided the deeply sampled blood TCRbeta repertoires that made up the dataset. The repertoires were released in a freely available public database meant as a resource for research on the immune response to SARS-CoV-2. The samples were drawn from two sources: the first 160 participants of the ongoing ImmuneRACE study, and 950 to 1,500 subjects contributed by 6 global collaborators. Sample metadata almost always included a de-identified subject ID, COVID-19 status, age in years and sex. Where available, HLA class I and class II types were taken from metadata supplied by the sample provider and were not determined by assay-based typing.

Beyond this particular receptor, the publication reports: How much clinical and demographic metadata was included differed by source and by participant, and the metadata was provided uncurated.

The source of this sequence is a man aged 35 to 55 with COVID-19, enrolled during active disease. The V and J genes are TRBV7-8 and TRBJ2-5; 7 bases in the middle match TRBD2. Sequencing used peripheral blood. CDR3 reads: CASSRGPGGETQYF. The sequenced DNA is TGTGCCAGCAGCCGAGGCCCGGGAGGCGAGACCCAGTACTTC.